Given below is one T cell receptor beta chain in context. The data stem from a study of blood T cell repertoires in COVID-19. The CDR3 has 14 amino acids. J was trimmed by 8 bases and V by 4 bases; bases with no gene match: 7. Germline V lookup: CDR1 MDHEN, CDR2 SYDVKM. The assay was immunoSEQ multiplex PCR, and TCRdb's table has in-frame clones only and misses some. This sample has hundreds of thousands of clones, with approximately 86% found just once. Enrolled during active infection, Seattle patients were then followed longitudinally. The sequencing input was peripheral blood. The V call is TRBV28, the J call TRBJ1-4; 7 bases match TRBD1. The clonotype originates from a woman in her seventies with COVID-19, enrolled during active disease. CDR3 in amino acids: CASSSRQGREKLFF. In nucleotides, the CDR3 is TGTGCCAGCAGTTCCCGACAGGGTCGCGAAAAACTGTTTTTT.